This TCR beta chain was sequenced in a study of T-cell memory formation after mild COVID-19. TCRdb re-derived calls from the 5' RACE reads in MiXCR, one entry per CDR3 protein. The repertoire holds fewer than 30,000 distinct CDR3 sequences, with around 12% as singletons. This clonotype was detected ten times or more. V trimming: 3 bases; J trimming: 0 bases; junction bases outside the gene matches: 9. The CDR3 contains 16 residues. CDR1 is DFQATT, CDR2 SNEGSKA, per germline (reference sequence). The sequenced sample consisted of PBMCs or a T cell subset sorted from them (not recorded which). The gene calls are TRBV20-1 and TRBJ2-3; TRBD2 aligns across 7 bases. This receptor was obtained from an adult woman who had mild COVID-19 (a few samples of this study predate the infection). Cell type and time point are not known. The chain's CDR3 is CSASDPASGSTDTQYF. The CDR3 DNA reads TGCAGTGCTAGTGATCCGGCTAGCGGTAGCACAGATACGCAGTATTTT.